Listed below are T cell receptor beta chains from one sample, sequenced in a study of T-cell reconstitution after alpha-beta-depleted transplantation in children. TCRdb fed the PCR reads into MiXCR, producing one record per CDR3 protein. Of almost 500,000 distinct CDR3 sequences in the sample, approximately 10% were seen once. The sample in question was PBMCs, obtained before TCRalphabeta/CD19-depleted stem cell transplant. These receptors were taken from a child aged 2 to 15 with inherited bone marrow failure, due to receive a stem cell transplant. Each CDR3 is given with its conserved first and last residue. A D gene is named only where the DNA matches it firmly. The size field is filled for only some rows; it gives once, few, many or a size class.

D	size	J	V	CDR3	DNA
.	many	TRBJ1-1	TRBV27	CASSFVGDLGRAEAFF	TGTGCCAGCAGTTTCGTAGGGGATTTGGGGAGGGCTGAAGCTTTCTTT
.	many	TRBJ2-3	TRBV20-1	CSAPEGGTDTQYF	TGCAGTGCCCCTGAGGGCGGGACAGATACGCAGTATTTT
TRBD2	many	TRBJ2-2	TRBV5-1	CASSLAGTSTGELFF	TGCGCCAGCAGCTTGGCCGGGACTAGCACCGGGGAGCTGTTTTTT
.	many	TRBJ2-7	TRBV12-3/TRBV12-4	CASRSGSFYEQYF	TGTGCCAGCAGATCTGGCTCCTTCTACGAGCAGTACTTC
.	few	TRBJ2-7	TRBV20-1	CSARVSSEQYF	TGCAGTGCTAGAGTCTCTAGCGAGCAGTACTTC
.	many	TRBJ2-7	TRBV27	CASSFGTNYEQYF	TGTGCCAGCAGCTTCGGGACAAACTACGAGCAGTACTTC
.	many	TRBJ2-5	TRBV29-1	CSQTGAEETQYF	TGCAGCCAGACAGGAGCAGAAGAGACCCAGTACTTC
TRBD1	many	TRBJ2-3	TRBV29-1	CSVWTGPYTDTQYF	TGCAGCGTCTGGACAGGACCATACACAGATACGCAGTATTTT
.	many	TRBJ2-7	TRBV20-1	CSARVPGGPYEQYF	TGCAGTGCTAGAGTGCCCGGGGGCCCCTACGAGCAGTACTTC
.	.	TRBJ2-7	TRBV5-1	CASRVTAVGGEQYF	TGCGCCAGCAGGGTTACGGCCGTGGGAGGCGAGCAGTACTTC